These 32 T cell receptor beta chains were all obtained from the same sample, sequenced in a study of OX40 agonist ivuxolimab in advanced cancers. Assay: immunoSEQ multiplex PCR; the TCRdb copy retains only in-frame clones and omits some. The sample lists about 77,000 clones; around 92% were seen once. The input for sequencing was CD4+ or CD8+ T cells sorted from blood, taken in a trial of the OX40 agonist ivuxolimab. These receptor sequences come from an adult with an advanced solid tumor such as melanoma, head and neck, liver or kidney cancer.

The CDR3 DNA sequence: TGTGCCAGCAGTTTCCAGAACTACGAGCAGTACTTC. Translating it yields CASSFQNYEQYF. The chain recombines TRBV28 with TRBJ2-7; D remains unclear. CDR3 length: 12 amino acids. From germline, CDR1 is MDHEN and CDR2 SYDVKM. Trimming left V 3 bases short and J 3 bases short, with 6 bases between. Looking up the rest from reference TRBV28 and TRBJ2-7 gives the full variable domain: DVKVTQSSRYLVKRTGEKVFLECVQDMDHENMFWYRQDPGLGLRLIYFSYDVKMKEKGDIPEGYSVSREKKERFSLILESASTNQTSMYLCASSFQNYEQYFGPGTRLTVT.

This clone was detected only once. This sample includes further DNA sequences coding for the same CDR3. The chain employs TRBV6-6 and TRBJ1-2; D uncertain. Looked up from germline, CDR1 is MNHNY and CDR2 is SVGAGI (reference sequence). The CDR3 is made up of 14 amino acids. V lost 3 bases, J lost 8 bases, and 16 bases lay in between. CDR3 coding DNA: TGTGCCAGCAGTTATAGCGCAGACCTTCGGGGCTACACCTTC. Translation gives CASSYSADLRGYTF.

This chain uses TRBV6-5 with TRBJ1-6; D remains ambiguous. The CDR3 is 13 residues long. V lost 8 bases and J lost 7, with 12 bases in between. CDR1 and CDR2 (germline): MNHEY, SVGAGI. CDR3 sequence: CASAAGANSPLHF. As DNA, the CDR3 is TGTGCCAGCGCCGCAGGCGCCAATTCACCCCTCCACTTT.

V is TRBV6-5 and J is TRBJ2-1, with a possible D match to TRBD1 (6 bases). The V gene lost 5 bases and the J gene lost 0 bases, with 11 bases spanning the gap. The CDR3 extends over 15 amino acids. Germline V lookup: CDR1 MNHEY, CDR2 SVGAGI. CDR3 in DNA: TGTGCCAGCAGTCAAACAGGGAGCTCCTACAATGAGCAGTTCTTC. Encoded protein: CASSQTGSSYNEQFF.

This chain joins TRBV23-1 and TRBJ1-1; the D is unclear. TRBV23-1 is treated as an ORF (open reading frame) with a function not yet certain. Trimming left V 0 bases short and J 3 bases short, with 14 bases between. The CDR3 runs 16 residues. CDR3 nucleotide sequence: TGCGCCAGCAGTCAATCAACATTGGACCGGGACACTGAAGCTTTCTTT. Encoded protein: CASSQSTLDRDTEAFF.

The table lists this clone with a few counts. This chain links TRBV19 with TRBJ2-3; D unclear. V was shortened by 5 bases and J by 4 bases, with 4 bases between the two germline ends. The CDR3 has 11 residues. CDR1 and CDR2 from the germline V gene are LNHDA and SQIVND (reference sequence). The CDR3 region has the DNA TGTGCCAGTAGTGCGGCAGATACGCAGTATTTT. Amino acids: CASSAADTQYF.

This clone was observed once. This chain links TRBV7-9 with TRBJ2-7; TRBD2 matches at 8 bases. In germline, CDR1 is SEHNR, CDR2 FQNEAQ (reference sequence). The CDR3 is made up of 15 amino acids. The V and J ends lost 2 bases and 4 bases, in that order; junction bases with no gene match: 7. The CDR3 is CASSLKGSSGYEQYF. CDR3 sequence (DNA): TGTGCCAGCAGCTTAAAGGGGTCTAGCGGGTACGAGCAGTACTTC.

The chain combines TRBV9 with TRBJ2-1, with 10 positions matching TRBD2. The CDR3 has 20 residues. The junction had 16 bases not matched to a gene; V was cut back by 0 bases and J by 4 bases. The germline CDR1 and CDR2 sequences are SGDLS and YYNGEE. This chain's CDR3 is CASSVAGLGASGSGYNEQFF. In DNA form, the CDR3 reads TGTGCCAGCAGCGTAGCCGGGCTGGGGGCTAGCGGGAGTGGATACAATGAGCAGTTCTTC.

The chain uses TRBV4-1 and TRBJ2-1; possible D gene TRBD2, 5 bases. Between the trimmed V and J ends, which lost 4 bases and 10 bases, there was a span of 14 bases. This CDR3 is 13 amino acids long. CDR1 MGHRA and CDR2 YSYEKL come from the germline V gene. The CDR3 DNA reads TGCGCCAGCAGCCCCCGAGAGGGCCGAGAGCAGTTCTTC. It specifies CASSPREGREQFF.

The chain employs TRBV6-1 and TRBJ2-2, with D tentatively TRBD1 or TRBD2 (5 bases each). Looked up from germline, CDR1 is MNHNS and CDR2 is SASEGT. Trimming took off 3 bases at V and 4 bases at J, with 15 bases between the two ends. The CDR3 runs 16 residues. Written as DNA, the CDR3 is TGTGCCAGCAGTGACCGGGACCTTCGAGGCACCGGGGAGCTGTTTTTT. Translated: CASSDRDLRGTGELFF.

J is TRBJ2-2 and V is TRBV28, with D perhaps matching TRBD2 (5 bases). Between the trimmed V and J ends, which lost 3 bases and 5 bases, there was a span of 13 bases. Germline V gives CDR1 MDHEN, CDR2 SYDVKM. The length of the CDR3 is 15 residues. This CDR3 reads CASSLFGRVTGELFF. For the CDR3, the DNA is TGTGCCAGCAGTTTGTTCGGGCGGGTGACCGGGGAGCTGTTTTTT.

The chain has TRBV7-2 and TRBJ2-1; no firm D call. Per the germline V gene, CDR1 is SGHTA and CDR2 is FQGNSA. This CDR3 spans 12 amino acids. Trimming shortened V by 3 bases and J by 8 bases, and 8 bases separated the two germline ends. This CDR3 reads CASSLYADEQFF. CDR3 nucleotides: TGTGCCAGCAGCTTGTATGCGGATGAGCAGTTCTTC.

This clone was counted a single time. The CDR3 DNA reads as TGTGCCAGCAGCGCGTACAGGGGACAAGAGACCCAGTACTTC. Its translation: CASSAYRGQETQYF. V is TRBV9 and J is TRBJ2-5; 7 bases align to TRBD1. With 3 bases clipped from V and 2 bases from J, the junction kept 4 bases outside the gene matches. In germline, CDR1 is SGDLS, CDR2 YYNGEE. CDR3 length equals 14 residues.

The rearrangement joins TRBV5-1 to TRBJ1-5; possible D gene TRBD1, 5 bases. Trimming took 0 bases from V and 6 from J, leaving 13 bases between them. The CDR3 spans 15 residues. Germline V lookup: CDR1 SGHRS, CDR2 YFSETQ. Here the CDR3 DNA reads TGCGCCAGCAGCTTGGTCCCAGGGCAGGGTCAGCCCCAGCATTTT. Translated, it gives CASSLVPGQGQPQHF.

The chain carries TRBV28 and TRBJ1-1; no reliable D call. Trimming took 7 bases from V and 0 from J, leaving 6 bases between them. Per germline, CDR1 MDHEN and CDR2 SYDVKM. This CDR3 contains 12 residues. The CDR3 nucleotides are TGTGCCAGCACCCCGATGAACACTGAAGCTTTCTTT. Protein product: CASTPMNTEAFF.

This chain links TRBV7-2 with TRBJ2-1; possible D gene TRBD2, 6 bases. V lost 8 bases, J lost 2 bases, and 7 bases lay in between. The length of the CDR3 is 12 residues. The germline gives CDR1 SGHTA, CDR2 FQGNSA. The CDR3, as DNA: TGTGCCAGCGGGAGGCCCTACAATGAGCAGTTCTTC. This translates into CASGRPYNEQFF.

This chain connects TRBV7-9 to TRBJ2-2, with TRBD1 identical over 9 bases. Trimming removed 3 bases from V and 7 bases from J; junction bases left unmatched: 6. The CDR3 has 15 residues. The germline V gene encodes CDR1 SEHNR and CDR2 FQNEAQ (reference sequence). The CDR3, as DNA: TGTGCCAGCAGCTTGGGACAGGGCTTGGTCGGGGAGCTGTTTTTT. It yields the protein CASSLGQGLVGELFF.

This chain links TRBV6-6 with TRBJ2-5; TRBD1 matches 7 bases. The germline V gene has CDR1 MNHNY and CDR2 SVGAGI (reference sequence). There are 13 residues in the CDR3. The trim removed 5 bases at V and 4 bases at J, leaving 4 bases unmatched. The CDR3 coding sequence is TGTGCCAGCAGTACAGGGGCGGGAGAGACCCAGTACTTC. It encodes CASSTGAGETQYF.

This sequence joins TRBV4-2 and TRBJ2-5; TRBD2 aligns across 11 bases. J gave up 2 bases and V 0 bases, and 11 bases lay outside the gene matches. Per the germline V gene, CDR1 is LGHNA and CDR2 is YNFKEQ. The CDR3 extends over 19 amino acids. The CDR3 protein is CASSQDRYSGGDTQETQYF. The CDR3 bases are TGTGCCAGCAGCCAAGATCGGTATAGCGGGGGGGACACTCAAGAGACCCAGTACTTC.

The rearrangement uses TRBV5-4 and TRBJ2-6; D is unclear. The V gene lost 4 bases and the J gene lost 0 bases, with 14 bases spanning the gap. The CDR3 length is 17 residues. Germline V lookup: CDR1 SGHNT, CDR2 YYREEE (reference sequence). The CDR3: CASSLGGGSSGANVLTF. The CDR3 nucleotides are TGTGCCAGCAGCCTGGGTGGCGGATCCTCTGGGGCCAACGTCCTGACTTTC.

This clone has a single count. The chain links TRBV6-5 to TRBJ2-3, with 10 bases matching TRBD2. The CDR3 consists of 16 residues. Trimming removed 2 bases from V and 2 bases from J; junction bases left unmatched: 4. The germline V gene has CDR1 MNHEY and CDR2 SVGAGI. The CDR3 loop reads CASSYTGTSATDTQYF. CDR3 sequence (DNA): TGTGCCAGCAGTTACACCGGGACTAGCGCCACAGATACGCAGTATTTT.

The chain combines TRBV19 with TRBJ1-1; TRBD1 agrees at 7 bases. Trimming at V came to 1 base and at J to 3 bases, leaving 5 bases not matched to a gene. Germline CDR1 reads LNHDA; CDR2 reads SQIVND (reference sequence). The CDR3 contains 15 residues. The CDR3 sequence is CASSIAATGDTEAFF. CDR3 nucleotide sequence: TGTGCCAGTAGTATAGCCGCAACAGGGGACACTGAAGCTTTCTTT. The full variable domain, rest sourced from reference TRBV19 and TRBJ1-1, is DGGITQSPKYLFRKEGQNVTLSCEQNLNHDAMYWYRQDPGQGLRLIYYSQIVNDFQKGDIAEGYSVSREKKESFPLTVTSAQKNPTAFYLCASSIAATGDTEAFFGQGTRLTVV.

The chain couples TRBV7-2 to TRBJ2-5, with D unresolved. CDR1 and CDR2 from the germline V gene are SGHTA and FQGNSA. This CDR3 contains 14 residues. The germline V and J ends were trimmed by 4 bases and 5 bases, with 14 bases remaining between them. The CDR3 sequence: CASSWAWTGETQYF. The CDR3 DNA reads as TGTGCCAGCAGCTGGGCCTGGACCGGGGAGACCCAGTACTTC.

The gene calls are TRBV2 and TRBJ1-5; TRBD1 might be the D (6 bases). Germline V lookup: CDR1 SNHLY, CDR2 FYNNEI. The V gene lost 4 bases and the J gene lost 6 bases, with 13 bases spanning the gap. This CDR3 has 14 amino acids. CDR3 bases: TGTGCCAGCAGTGCAGGGGAGATGAGTCAGCCCCAGCATTTT. This gives the protein CASSAGEMSQPQHF.

The CDR3 bases are TGTGCCAGCAGTGAGGGACAGGGGGTTAACACTGAAGCTTTCTTT. Translation gives CASSEGQGVNTEAFF. This sequence joins TRBV2 and TRBJ1-1; 11 nucleotides line up with TRBD1. Germline CDR1 SNHLY, CDR2 FYNNEI. This CDR3 region has 15 residues. V shed 3 bases and J 2 bases; nucleotides not matched to a gene: 2.

The CDR3 DNA reads TGTGCCAGTAGTATCATTGGGGGAGTGGGGTTCTTC. Its protein product is CASSIIGGVGFF. The chain employs TRBV19 and TRBJ2-1; TRBD1 or TRBD2 may be the D gene (5 bases each). Germline V gene sequence: CDR1 LNHDA, CDR2 SQIVND (reference sequence). V lost 3 bases and J lost 15, with 15 bases in between. The CDR3 runs 12 residues.

The CDR3 is CAKAKGTGHTEAFF. The CDR3 region has the DNA TGTGCCAAAGCAAAGGGGACAGGCCACACTGAAGCTTTCTTT. V is TRBV2 and J is TRBJ1-1, with 8 bases identical to TRBD1. J gave up 3 bases and V 10 bases, and 10 bases lay outside the gene matches. CDR3 length equals 14 residues. Germline CDR1 reads SNHLY; CDR2 reads FYNNEI.

The chain links TRBV15 to TRBJ1-5, with D possibly being TRBD1 (6 bases). The germline V gene encodes CDR1 LNHNV and CDR2 YYDKDF (reference sequence). This CDR3 region has 14 residues. V lost 4 bases and J lost 7, with 14 bases in between. CDR3 sequence (DNA): TGTGCCACCAGCACAGGGGAAGTTCGACAGCCCCAGCATTTT. Protein: CATSTGEVRQPQHF. The full variable domain, with the rest looked up from reference TRBV15 and TRBJ1-5, is DAMVIQNPRYQVTQFGKPVTLSCSQTLNHNVMYWYQQKSSQAPKLLFHYYDKDFNNEADTPDNFQSRRPNTSFCFLDIRSPGLGDTAMYLCATSTGEVRQPQHFGDGTRLSIL.

About this clone: Germline is not matched at one junction end, which may reflect a read error. The rearrangement uses TRBV11-1 and TRBJ1-4; weak D call: TRBD1 (5 bases). Germline V gene lookup returns CDR1 SGHAT and CDR2 FQDESV (reference sequence). The CDR3 has 13 residues. The CDR3 coding sequence is TGTGCCAGCAGCCAGACAGCAGCTAGTCCGCACCGTTTT. Translation gives CASSQTAASPHRF.

This clone was seen once. V is TRBV10-3 and J is TRBJ1-3; TRBD1 is a possible D gene (5 bases). V dropped 4 bases and J dropped 0 bases, with 16 bases sitting between them. The CDR3 runs 17 residues. The germline V gene has CDR1 ENHRY and CDR2 SYGVKD. The CDR3 reads CAISVPGGALSGNTIYF. CDR3 DNA sequence: TGTGCCATCAGTGTCCCGGGAGGGGCCCTCTCTGGAAACACCATATATTTT.

The chain uses TRBV10-3 and TRBJ2-3, with 7 bases lining up with TRBD2. Trimming cost V 2 bases and J 3 bases; bases outside gene matches: 8. The V gene's germline CDR1 is ENHRY and CDR2 SYGVKD. The CDR3 runs to 16 residues. CDR3 nucleotide sequence: TGTGCCATCAGTGAGGGGGGAGGGCTGATTACAGATACGCAGTATTTT. It yields the protein CAISEGGGLITDTQYF.

The V gene is TRBV5-4, the J gene TRBJ2-1; 7 bases align to TRBD2. The germline gives CDR1 SGHNT, CDR2 YYREEE (reference sequence). J gave up 1 base and V 2 bases, and 6 bases lay outside the gene matches. The length of the CDR3 is 16 residues. CDR3 nucleotide sequence: TGTGCCAGCAGCTTCGGACTGGGGGGGTCCTACAATGAGCAGTTCTTC. Protein product: CASSFGLGGSYNEQFF.